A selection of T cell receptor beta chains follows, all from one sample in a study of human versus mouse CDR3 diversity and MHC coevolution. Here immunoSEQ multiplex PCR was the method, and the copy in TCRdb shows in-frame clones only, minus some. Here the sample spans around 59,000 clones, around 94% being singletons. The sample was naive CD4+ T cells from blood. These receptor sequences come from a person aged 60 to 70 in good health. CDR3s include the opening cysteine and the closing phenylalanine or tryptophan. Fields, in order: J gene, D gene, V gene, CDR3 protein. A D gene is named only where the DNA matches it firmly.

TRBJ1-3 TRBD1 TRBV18 CASSPGTGGSPTFGNTIYF
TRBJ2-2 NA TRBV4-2 CASSQERNSNTGELFF
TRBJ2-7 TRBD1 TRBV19 CASSILTGGSYEQYF
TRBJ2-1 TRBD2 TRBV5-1 CASSLEGGRAVDEQFF
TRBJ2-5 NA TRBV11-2 CASSLGWSSETQYF
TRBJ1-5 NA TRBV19 CASSRHSNQPQHF
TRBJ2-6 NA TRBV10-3 CAISRDTSSGANVLTF
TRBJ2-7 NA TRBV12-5 CASGLVLIPREFPGEQYF
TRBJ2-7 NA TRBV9 CASSAQGGGALLYEQYF
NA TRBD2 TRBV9 CASSVGEAGDYEQYF
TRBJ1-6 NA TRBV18 CASSPPAGDSPLHF
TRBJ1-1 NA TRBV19 CATLKGTNTEAFF
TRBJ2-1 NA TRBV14 CASSQVRGFYNEQFF
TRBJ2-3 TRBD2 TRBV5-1 CASSLDGTSGSLTDTQYF
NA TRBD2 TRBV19 CASSIQGLANHPAEQYF
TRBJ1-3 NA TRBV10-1 CASSESGGQGNTIYF
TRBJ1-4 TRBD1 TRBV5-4 CASSLGGTATNEKLFF
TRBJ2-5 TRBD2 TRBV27 CASSTLQTSGRETQYF
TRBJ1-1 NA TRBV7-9 CASTQGREAFF
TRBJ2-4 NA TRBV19 CASSIGRSKNIQYF
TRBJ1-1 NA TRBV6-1 CASSEALPGSNTEAFF
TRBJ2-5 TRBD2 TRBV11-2 CATQTSGRAGSPETQYF
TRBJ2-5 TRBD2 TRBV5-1 CASSGSGDQETQYF
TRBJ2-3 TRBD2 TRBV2 CASPLVGLAGGPSTDTQYF
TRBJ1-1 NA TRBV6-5 CASSYAGGKGNTEAFF
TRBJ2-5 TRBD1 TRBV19 CASSTTGDQGEQYF
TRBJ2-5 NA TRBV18 CASSDSGETQYF
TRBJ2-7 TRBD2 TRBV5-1 CASSPGGKLTYEQYF
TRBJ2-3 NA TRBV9 CASSTTSTDTQYF
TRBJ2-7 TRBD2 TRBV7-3 CASSPTPKLAGVSLEQYF
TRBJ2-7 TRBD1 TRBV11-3 CASSSVGTGMYEQYF
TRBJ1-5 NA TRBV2 CASSNDRTQPQHF
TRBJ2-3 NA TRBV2 CASTGQGVNTQYF
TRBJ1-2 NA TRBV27 CASSPWTEIAYGYTF
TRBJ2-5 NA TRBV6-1 CASSPSPLETQYF
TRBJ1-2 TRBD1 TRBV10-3 CAISETDRDGYTF
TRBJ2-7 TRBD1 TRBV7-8 CASSLPGQGFLPSFEQYF
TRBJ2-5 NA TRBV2 CASSEGARSGEETQYF
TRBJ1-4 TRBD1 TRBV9 CASSPPGQIRKLFF
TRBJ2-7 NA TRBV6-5 CASSGVYEQYF
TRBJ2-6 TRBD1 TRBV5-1 CASTTRTGGSSGANVLTF
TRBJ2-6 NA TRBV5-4 CASSLNRVSSGANVLTF
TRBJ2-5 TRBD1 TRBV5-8 CASSLPTGSPQETQYF
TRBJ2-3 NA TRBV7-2 CASTTQGGWTDTQYF
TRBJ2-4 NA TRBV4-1 CASSQEDRLGGVDF
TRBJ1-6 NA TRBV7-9 CASSFQGSPLHF
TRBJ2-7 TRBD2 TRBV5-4 CASSTSGRALSYEQYF
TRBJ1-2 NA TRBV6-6 CASRPRQGSYGYTF
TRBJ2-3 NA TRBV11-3 CASSSLVAVTDTQYF
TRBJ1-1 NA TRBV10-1 CASSYTGYGEAFF
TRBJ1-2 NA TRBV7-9 CASSSQGVNYGYTF
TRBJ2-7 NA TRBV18 CASSPEGSSYEQYF
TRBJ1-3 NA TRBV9 CASSEEVSGNTIYF
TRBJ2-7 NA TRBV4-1 CASSQGSRGGGEQYF